A selection of T cell receptor beta chains follows, all from one sample in a study of blood T cells in healthy people across ages. Each CDR3 protein is one row after TCRdb ran MiXCR on the 5' RACE reads. The table lists nearly 800,000 distinct CDR3 sequences, about 25% of them singletons. This same sample was also part of a study on T cells of mothers and their children.

Specimen: blood. The receptor source for this set is a boy aged 5-17 years in good health. Both conserved end residues are part of each CDR3. The D gene is left open where the match is weak. Size is omitted from some rows. Given values are once, few, many or a class for expanded clones.

d_gene	v_gene	j_gene	abundance	len	CDR3aa	CDR3nt
TRBD2	TRBV20-1	TRBJ2-1	few	19	CSARETGLAVPSSYNEQFF	TGCAGTGCTAGAGAAACGGGACTAGCGGTCCCGAGCTCCTACAATGAGCAGTTCTTC
TRBD2	TRBV18	TRBJ2-5	few	17	CASSKRVSGEIGETQYF	TGTGCCAGCTCAAAGAGAGTCAGCGGGGAAATTGGTGAGACCCAGTACTTC
NA	TRBV14	TRBJ1-2	few	13	CASSQGGIYGYTF	TGTGCCAGCAGCCAAGGCGGAATCTATGGCTACACCTTC
TRBD1	TRBV6-1	TRBJ1-5	few	15	CASSGDRDGNQPQHF	TGTGCCAGCAGTGGCGACAGGGACGGCAATCAGCCCCAGCATTTT
NA	TRBV6-2/TRBV6-3	TRBJ2-1	NA	16	CASSYQGTYTMIEQFF	TGTGCCAGCAGTTACCAAGGGACATACACAATGATAGAGCAGTTCTTC
NA	TRBV19	TRBJ1-5	once	14	CASGVSLGNQPQHF	TGTGCCAGTGGAGTAAGTCTTGGCAATCAGCCCCAGCATTTT
NA	TRBV7-7	TRBJ2-1	few	15	CASGLAQGVGDEQFF	TGTGCTAGCGGCTTAGCACAGGGCGTTGGGGATGAGCAGTTCTTC
NA	TRBV5-1	TRBJ2-5	NA	15	CASKSTGGRVETQYF	TGCGCCAGCAAATCGACCGGGGGAAGGGTGGAGACCCAGTACTTC
NA	TRBV3-1	TRBJ1-2	NA	13	CASSQDPAGRKIF	TGTGCCAGCAGCCAAGATCCGGCGGGAAGAAAGATTTTC
NA	TRBV6-2/TRBV6-3	TRBJ2-5	NA	15	CASSWAGKDEETQYF	TGTGCCAGCAGTTGGGCAGGGAAGGATGAGGAGACCCAGTACTTC
NA	TRBV5-1	TRBJ1-4	few	14	CASRGVATNEKLFF	TGCGCCAGCAGGGGTGTTGCAACTAATGAAAAACTGTTTTTT
TRBD2	TRBV6-6	TRBJ2-7	few	16	CASRNRGGLSSYEQYF	TGTGCCAGCAGAAATCGGGGGGGCCTTTCTTCCTACGAGCAGTACTTC
NA	TRBV6-2/TRBV6-3	TRBJ1-1	NA	13	CASSTGDVAEAFF	TGTGCCAGCAGTACAGGCGATGTTGCTGAAGCTTTCTTT
TRBD1	TRBV11-1	TRBJ2-6	NA	16	CASRGQAGPGANVLTF	TGTGCCAGCAGGGGACAGGCCGGCCCTGGGGCCAACGTCCTGACTTTC
NA	TRBV12-3/TRBV12-4	TRBJ1-1	NA	13	CASIPEGNTEAFF	TGTGCCAGCATCCCCGAGGGGAACACTGAAGCTTTCTTT
TRBD1	TRBV7-9	TRBJ2-3	few	18	CASSFGLVGTGQADTQYF	TGTGCCAGCAGCTTCGGACTCGTTGGGACAGGTCAGGCAGATACGCAGTATTTT
TRBD1	TRBV20-1	TRBJ2-3	few	16	CSASYGTGGGTDTQYF	TGCAGTGCTAGTTACGGGACAGGGGGCGGCACAGATACGCAGTATTTT
NA	TRBV12-3/TRBV12-4	TRBJ1-2	few	11	CANLGVDGYTF	TGTGCCAACCTAGGGGTCGATGGCTACACCTTC
TRBD2	TRBV20-1	TRBJ2-2	NA	12	CSAWAGAGELFF	TGCAGTGCCTGGGCGGGGGCCGGGGAGCTGTTTTTT
NA	TRBV12-3/TRBV12-4	TRBJ2-3	once	12	CASRFRADAQYF	TGTGCCAGCAGATTTAGAGCAGATGCGCAGTATTTT
NA	TRBV12-3/TRBV12-4	TRBJ2-2	few	13	CASSPRLPGELFF	TGTGCCAGCAGTCCTAGACTTCCCGGGGAGCTGTTTTTT
NA	TRBV29-1	TRBJ2-5	NA	16	CSVARGDLDFQETQYF	TGCAGCGTTGCCAGGGGGGACCTTGATTTCCAAGAGACCCAGTACTTC
NA	TRBV29-1	TRBJ2-3	few	14	CSVRLGPSTDTQYF	TGCAGCGTCCGATTGGGGCCTAGCACAGATACGCAGTATTTT
NA	TRBV4-1	TRBJ2-3	NA	12	CASSQGSDTQYF	TGCGCCAGCAGCCAAGGGTCAGATACGCAGTATTTT
NA	TRBV7-8	TRBJ1-5	few	13	CASTVALQGPQHF	TGTGCCAGCACCGTCGCACTACAGGGGCCCCAGCATTTT
TRBD1	TRBV15	TRBJ1-1	NA	14	CATSGYRGPSEAFF	TGTGCCACCAGCGGATACAGGGGACCTAGTGAAGCTTTCTTT
TRBD2	TRBV25-1	TRBJ2-5	NA	15	CASSLGLAEPETQYF	TGTGCCAGCAGTCTAGGACTAGCGGAGCCGGAGACCCAGTACTTC
NA	TRBV29-1	TRBJ1-1	NA	13	CSVVKIMNTEAFF	TGCAGCGTTGTTAAGATTATGAACACTGAAGCTTTCTTT
TRBD1	TRBV29-1	TRBJ1-2	few	13	CSVTGQGARGYTF	TGCAGCGTAACGGGACAGGGGGCGCGGGGCTACACCTTC
NA	TRBV4-3	TRBJ1-4	few	15	CASSQATGLDEKLFF	TGCGCCAGCAGCCAAGCAACAGGGTTAGACGAAAAACTGTTTTTT
TRBD1	TRBV15	TRBJ2-7	few	15	CATSRVPGQPYEQYF	TGTGCCACCAGCAGAGTCCCGGGACAGCCCTACGAGCAGTACTTC
TRBD1	TRBV6-6	TRBJ1-2	many	14	CASSYGTGGDSYTF	TGTGCCAGCAGTTACGGGACAGGGGGCGATAGCTACACCTTC
TRBD1	TRBV6-5	TRBJ1-2	NA	15	CASSYTGEANYGYTF	TGTGCCAGCAGCTATACAGGGGAGGCTAACTATGGCTACACCTTC
TRBD2	TRBV6-2/TRBV6-3	TRBJ2-1	NA	14	CASSYFSGNNEQFF	TGTGCCAGCAGTTATTTTAGCGGGAACAATGAGCAGTTCTTC
NA	TRBV20-1	TRBJ1-5	NA	13	CSAREDADQPQHF	TGCAGTGCTAGGGAGGATGCGGATCAGCCCCAGCATTTT